This TCR beta chain was identified during a study of neurological immune-mediated disorders. Points from the study as a whole: When grouped phylogenetically, the repertoires of 18 of the 34 multiple sclerosis patients fell together in one related-CDR3 cluster, which is a possible signature. HTLV-1-associated myelopathy displayed the greatest TCR clonal expansion, and multiple sclerosis exhibited the smallest, lower than that of healthy controls. Among expanded clones, no CDR3 amino acid sequences were shared across subjects, a pattern suggesting private repertoires in all groups.

This clonotype was detected ten times or more. Its matching antigen is unknown. Trimming took off 4 bases at V and 4 bases at J, with 13 bases between the two ends. Looked up from germline, CDR1 is SGHAT and CDR2 is FQNNGV. This CDR3 has 14 residues. TCRdb fed the 5' RACE reads into MiXCR, producing one record per CDR3 protein. The sample carries 65,000 to 70,000 distinct CDR3 sequences, around 3.9% recorded once. The rearrangement links TRBV11-2 to TRBJ1-1, with unresolved D. This receptor was taken from a man in his thirties or forties with multiple sclerosis. Material for sequencing was PBMCs. CDR3 coding DNA: TGTGCCAGCAGCTCCGCGTGGGGTGGCACTGAAGCTTTCTTT. Translation: CASSSAWGGTEAFF.